Shown below are 27 T cell receptor beta chains from a single sample sequenced in a study of T cell responses to AZD1222 COVID-19 vaccine. Data came from immunoSEQ multiplex PCR; TCRdb stores just in-frame clones and leaves some out. The sample holds about 120,000 clones; 80% to 95% are singletons and the top ten take 7.5% to 9%. This sample comprised peripheral blood, obtained on day 0 of AZD1222 vaccination. These receptors originate from an adult in good health.

This rearrangement joins TRBV6-2 or TRBV6-3 to TRBJ2-1, with D perhaps TRBD1 or TRBD2 (5 bases each). Germline V gene sequence: CDR1 MNHEY, CDR2 SVGEGT. Trimming pared 2 bases from V and 0 bases from J, leaving 8 bases between. The CDR3 extends over 15 amino acids. CDR3 DNA: TGTGCCAGCAGTTACCGGGACCCCTCCTACAATGAGCAGTTCTTC. Its protein product is CASSYRDPSYNEQFF.

This chain uses TRBV4-2 with TRBJ2-6; 9 bases are shared with TRBD1. This CDR3 spans 15 amino acids. Germline V gives CDR1 LGHNA, CDR2 YNFKEQ. Trimming cost V 5 bases and J 1 base; bases outside gene matches: 0. The CDR3 coding sequence is TGTGCCAGCAGCGACAGGGGGTCTGGGGCCAACGTCCTGACTTTC. This sequence encodes CASSDRGSGANVLTF.

V usage is TRBV28 and J usage is TRBJ1-1; D is unclear. Between the trimmed V and J ends, which lost 10 bases and 1 base, there was a span of 4 bases. The CDR3 contains 10 residues. Germline CDR1 reads MDHEN; CDR2 reads SYDVKM. The CDR3 sequence: CATRNTEAFF. The CDR3 DNA is TGTGCCACCAGGAACACTGAAGCTTTCTTT.

With respect to this clone: Other nucleotide sequences in the sample specify the same CDR3. The chain carries TRBV4-1 and TRBJ1-3, with D unresolved. CDR1 and CDR2 (germline): MGHRA, YSYEKL. V lost 1 base and J 1 base, leaving 11 bases between the germline ends. The CDR3 is 16 amino acids. The CDR3 spells CASSQGGRGSGNTIYF. In DNA form, the CDR3 reads TGCGCCAGCAGCCAAGGGGGTCGAGGATCTGGAAACACCATATATTTT.

This chain links TRBV10-3 with TRBJ1-1; D not resolved. The CDR3 is 12 amino acids. The V gene lost 2 bases and the J gene lost 12 bases, with 13 bases spanning the gap. In germline, CDR1 is ENHRY, CDR2 SYGVKD. Written as DNA, the CDR3 is TGTGCCATCAGTGAGCCCTTTGGGATATCTTTCTTT. Amino acids: CAISEPFGISFF.

J is TRBJ1-1 and V is TRBV13, with 8 bases lining up with TRBD1. J gave up 0 bases and V 3 bases, and 6 bases lay outside the gene matches. The CDR3 length is 16 residues. From germline, CDR1 is PRHDT and CDR2 FYEKMQ (reference sequence). The CDR3 region has the DNA TGTGCCAGCAGCTTCCGACAGGGGCCGCTGAACACTGAAGCTTTCTTT. Encoded protein: CASSFRQGPLNTEAFF.

This chain links TRBV19 with TRBJ1-5; 8 positions match TRBD1. Germline V lookup: CDR1 LNHDA, CDR2 SQIVND (reference sequence). V lost 3 bases and J lost 1; bases outside the gene matches: 8. This CDR3 contains 17 residues. CDR3 DNA: TGTGCCAGTAGTATGGGGACAGGATATTCGAGCAATCAGCCCCAGCATTTT. It yields the protein CASSMGTGYSSNQPQHF.

J is TRBJ2-7 and V is TRBV6-5, with TRBD1 as a possible D gene (6 bases). This CDR3 is 14 amino acids long. Trimming removed 6 bases from V and 3 bases from J, with 15 bases in between. Germline V gives CDR1 MNHEY, CDR2 SVGAGI. The CDR3 sequence is CASSLKGDIYEQYF. CDR3 sequence (DNA): TGTGCCAGCAGCCTAAAAGGGGACATCTACGAGCAGTACTTC.

The chain is built from TRBV19 and TRBJ1-5; TRBD1 is a possible D gene (5 bases). Germline values: CDR1 LNHDA, CDR2 SQIVND (reference sequence). The CDR3 length is 14 residues. Trimming shortened V by 6 bases and J by 0 bases, and 9 bases separated the two germline ends. This chain's CDR3 is CASSRTGSNQPQHF. The CDR3 DNA reads as TGTGCCAGTAGCCGCACAGGTAGCAATCAGCCCCAGCATTTT.

The V gene is TRBV9, the J gene TRBJ1-6, with D unclear. V lost 4 bases to trimming and J lost 8 bases, with 16 bases between them. The germline V gene encodes CDR1 SGDLS and CDR2 YYNGEE. This CDR3 has 15 amino acids. The CDR3: CASSFRTGADSPLHF. The CDR3 nucleotides read TGTGCCAGCAGCTTCAGGACGGGCGCGGATTCACCCCTCCACTTT.

This rearrangement joins TRBV18 to TRBJ1-2; TRBD1 is a possible D gene (6 bases). With 3 bases removed from V and 0 bases from J, the gap between germline ends came to 8 bases. Germline-derived CDR1 and CDR2 are KGHSH and LQKENI. The CDR3 length is 14 residues. CDR3 coding DNA: TGTGCCAGCTCACCTGGACAGCCTAACTATGGCTACACCTTC. It yields the protein CASSPGQPNYGYTF.

J is TRBJ1-5 and V is TRBV19, with D hard to call. Germline V gene sequence: CDR1 LNHDA, CDR2 SQIVND (reference sequence). This CDR3 is built from 15 residues. V was clipped by 9 bases and J by 2 bases, with 17 bases between them. The CDR3 nucleotides are TGTGCCAGCAGTCCCACGTTTGGGGGCAATCAGCCCCAGCATTTT. The encoded protein is CASSPTFGGNQPQHF.

The rearrangement uses TRBV5-1 and TRBJ1-1; 8 bases fit TRBD1. CDR1 is SGHRS, CDR2 YFSETQ, per germline. CDR3 length: 15 amino acids. Unmatched junction bases numbered 4, after V lost 2 bases and J lost 1 base. The CDR3 nucleotides are TGCGCCAGCAGCTTCCCCGGGACAGGGAACACTGAAGCTTTCTTT. This translates into CASSFPGTGNTEAFF.

The rearrangement links TRBV7-9 to TRBJ1-2; D is possibly TRBD1 (5 bases). Trimming took 5 bases from V and 2 from J, leaving 21 bases between them. The CDR3 length is 17 residues. Germline assignment: CDR1 SEHNR and CDR2 FQNEAQ (reference sequence). CDR3 nucleotides: TGTGCCAGCAGCCCGACAGAGAGGTTGTTGGCCAACTATGGCTACACCTTC. Its translation: CASSPTERLLANYGYTF.

V usage is TRBV29-1 and J usage is TRBJ2-5, with 13 bases that match TRBD2. V gave up 6 bases and J gave up 5 bases; unmatched junction bases: 9. Germline-derived CDR1 and CDR2 are SQVTM and ANQGSEA. The CDR3 is 15 amino acids. As DNA, the CDR3 is TGCAGCGTCGCAAGGACTAGCGGGGGCGGGGAGACCCAGTACTTC. Translation gives CSVARTSGGGETQYF.

This chain links TRBV7-9 with TRBJ2-7; 11 bases fit TRBD2. The germline V gene has CDR1 SEHNR and CDR2 FQNEAQ (reference sequence). V dropped 3 bases and J dropped 5; count of bases not matched to a gene: 12. The length of the CDR3 is 17 residues. In DNA form, the CDR3 reads TGTGCCAGCAGCTTGACCGGGGGGACTAGCGGAACCAACGAGCAGTACTTC. This encodes CASSLTGGTSGTNEQYF.

The rearrangement links TRBV4-1 to TRBJ2-1; D may match TRBD1 or TRBD2 (5 bases each). The V gene lost 3 bases and the J gene lost 4 bases, with 19 bases spanning the gap. CDR1 MGHRA and CDR2 YSYEKL come from the germline V gene. The CDR3 is 17 residues long. CDR3 amino acids: CASSQGTSHSLYNEQFF. DNA for the CDR3: TGCGCCAGCAGCCAGGGGACCTCGCACTCCCTATACAATGAGCAGTTCTTC.

The CDR3 DNA follows: TGTGCCAGCAGCCCACGACAGACCTATTCACCCCTCCACTTT. This sequence encodes CASSPRQTYSPLHF. V is TRBV7-8 and J is TRBJ1-6; tentative D call: TRBD1 (5 bases). Germline V gene data show CDR1 as SGHVS and CDR2 as FQNEAQ. The length of the CDR3 is 14 residues. V was pared by 5 bases and J by 8 bases, with 13 bases between.

The chain employs TRBV30 and TRBJ1-2, with TRBD1 matching 7 bases. Germline assignment: CDR1 GTSNPN and CDR2 SVGIG (reference sequence). J gave up 2 bases and V 5 bases, and 5 bases lay outside the gene matches. This CDR3 contains 13 residues. CDR3 region: CAWDHRGNYGYTF. The CDR3 DNA follows: TGTGCCTGGGACCACAGGGGAAACTATGGCTACACCTTC. The whole variable domain, filled in from reference TRBV30 and TRBJ1-2, reads SQTIHQWPATLVQPVGSPLSLECTVEGTSNPNLYWYRQAAGRGLQLLFYSVGIGQISSEVPQNLSASRPQDRQFILSSKKLLLSDSGFYLCAWDHRGNYGYTFGSGTRLTVV.

This chain joins TRBV5-5 and TRBJ1-3; a possible D gene is TRBD1 (5 bases). Germline-derived CDR1 and CDR2 are SGHKS and YYEKEE (reference sequence). The V gene lost 2 bases and the J gene lost 0 bases, with 15 bases spanning the gap. CDR3 length equals 17 residues. In nucleotides, the CDR3 is TGTGCCAGCAGCTTAACCGGGACGGGAGCCTCTGGAAACACCATATATTTT. Its protein is CASSLTGTGASGNTIYF.

CDR3 in DNA: TGTGCCAGTAGTATAACCGAATATAGCAATCAGCCCCAGCATTTT. It codes for CASSITEYSNQPQHF. This sequence joins TRBV19 and TRBJ1-5; D gene unclear. The CDR3 length is 15 residues. From germline, CDR1 is LNHDA and CDR2 SQIVND (reference sequence). Trimming cost V 2 bases and J 0 bases, with 8 bases left between them.

The chain is built from TRBV19 and TRBJ1-1; D is perhaps TRBD1 (5 bases). The CDR3 is 13 residues long. Trimming pared 5 bases from V and 5 bases from J, leaving 12 bases between. The germline V gene encodes CDR1 LNHDA and CDR2 SQIVND (reference sequence). The CDR3 DNA reads as TGTGCCAGTAGTCCTATGGGGGGGACTGAAGCTTTCTTT. It specifies CASSPMGGTEAFF.

This chain uses TRBV11-2 with TRBJ1-4, with a tentative D call TRBD1 (5 bases). Trimming stripped 3 bases from V and 8 bases from J, with 13 bases between. Germline V lookup: CDR1 SGHAT, CDR2 FQNNGV. The CDR3 is 14 residues long. This CDR3 reads CASSFNPGKEKLFF. CDR3 nucleotides: TGTGCCAGCAGCTTCAACCCAGGGAAGGAAAAACTGTTTTTT.

This clone was recorded only once. The V gene is TRBV2, the J gene TRBJ1-2, with D maybe TRBD1 (5 bases). V lost 4 bases to trimming and J lost 4 bases, with 10 bases between them. Germline lookup yields CDR1 SNHLY and CDR2 FYNNEI. This CDR3 has 13 amino acids. The CDR3 DNA follows: TGTGCCAGCAGTGGATTGACAGTCTATGGCTACACCTTC. Translation: CASSGLTVYGYTF.

This clone has only a few counts. This CDR3 is CASSPGPPGVNQPQHF. The CDR3 coding sequence is TGCGCCAGCAGCCCAGGCCCCCCCGGGGTCAATCAGCCCCAGCATTTT. The V and J genes are TRBV5-1 and TRBJ1-5; D is undetermined. The CDR3 has 16 amino acids. Germline V CDR1 and CDR2: SGHRS, YFSETQ. Trimming pared 4 bases from V and 3 bases from J, leaving 17 bases between.

CDR3 residues: CASRTGEGGNSPLHF. DNA of the CDR3: TGTGCCAGCAGGACAGGGGAAGGGGGTAATTCACCCCTCCACTTT. The chain is built from TRBV6-5 and TRBJ1-6; TRBD1 matches at 8 bases. V shed 6 bases, J shed 6 bases, and the junction held 7 bases outside the gene matches. The CDR3 length is 15 residues. The V gene's germline CDR1 is MNHEY and CDR2 SVGAGI.

J is TRBJ2-3 and V is TRBV9; 10 nucleotides align to TRBD2. CDR3 length: 16 residues. Trimming took 0 bases from V and 6 from J; bases not matched to a gene: 7. The V gene's germline CDR1 is SGDLS and CDR2 YYNGEE. Written as DNA, the CDR3 is TGTGCCAGCAGCGTAGCCAGCGGGGGGGCCTCGGATACGCAGTATTTT. It is translated as CASSVASGGASDTQYF. The complete variable domain, with remaining parts taken from reference TRBV9 and TRBJ2-3, reads DSGVTQTPKHLITATGQRVTLRCSPRSGDLSVYWYQQSLDQGLQFLIQYYNGEERAKGNILERFSAQQFPDLHSELNLSSLELGDSALYFCASSVASGGASDTQYFGPGTRLTVL.